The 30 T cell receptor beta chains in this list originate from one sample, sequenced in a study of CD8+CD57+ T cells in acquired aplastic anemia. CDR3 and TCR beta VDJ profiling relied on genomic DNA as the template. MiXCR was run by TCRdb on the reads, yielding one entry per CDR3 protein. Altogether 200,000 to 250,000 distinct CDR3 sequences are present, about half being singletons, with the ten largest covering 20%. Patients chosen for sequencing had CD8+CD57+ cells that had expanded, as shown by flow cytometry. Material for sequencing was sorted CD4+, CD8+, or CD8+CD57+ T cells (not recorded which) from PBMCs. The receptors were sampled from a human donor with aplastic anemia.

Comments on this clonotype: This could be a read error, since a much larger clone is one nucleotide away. The CDR3 DNA is TGTGCCAGCAGCTTCGGGACTGCAGGAGAGACCCAGTACTTC. It is translated as CASSFGTAGETQYF. This sequence joins TRBV5-6 and TRBJ2-5, with D possibly TRBD2 on 6 matching bases. V was cut by 2 bases and J by 4 bases, with 12 bases left in between. The CDR3 sequence is 14 residues long. CDR1 is SGHDT, CDR2 YYEEEE, per germline.

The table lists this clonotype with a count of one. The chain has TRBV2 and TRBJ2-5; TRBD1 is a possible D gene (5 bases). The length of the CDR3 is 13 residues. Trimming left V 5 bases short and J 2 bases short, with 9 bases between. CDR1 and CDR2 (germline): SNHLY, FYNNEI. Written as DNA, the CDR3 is TGTGCCAGCAGTCCGGACATACAAGAGACCCAGTACTTC. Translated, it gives CASSPDIQETQYF.

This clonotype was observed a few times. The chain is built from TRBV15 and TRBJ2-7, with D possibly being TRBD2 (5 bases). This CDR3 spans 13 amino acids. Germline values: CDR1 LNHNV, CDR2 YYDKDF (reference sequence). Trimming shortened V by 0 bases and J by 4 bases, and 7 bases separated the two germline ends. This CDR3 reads CATSRDRGYEQYF. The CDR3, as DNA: TGTGCCACCAGCAGAGACCGCGGGTACGAGCAGTACTTC.

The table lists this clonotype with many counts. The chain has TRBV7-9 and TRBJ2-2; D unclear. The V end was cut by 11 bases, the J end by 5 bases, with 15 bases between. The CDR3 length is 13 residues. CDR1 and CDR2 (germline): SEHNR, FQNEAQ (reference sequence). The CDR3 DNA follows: TGTGCCCCCCAGGAAAGGGTGACCGGGGAGCTGTTTTTT. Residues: CAPQERVTGELFF.

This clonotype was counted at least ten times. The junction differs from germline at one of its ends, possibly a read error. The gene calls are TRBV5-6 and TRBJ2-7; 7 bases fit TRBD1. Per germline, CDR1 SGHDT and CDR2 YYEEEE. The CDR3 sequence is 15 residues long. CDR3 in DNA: TGTGCCAGCAGCTTGCTTCGATCTGACAGGGCCGGTCGAAGCTTC. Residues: CASSLLRSDRAGRSF.

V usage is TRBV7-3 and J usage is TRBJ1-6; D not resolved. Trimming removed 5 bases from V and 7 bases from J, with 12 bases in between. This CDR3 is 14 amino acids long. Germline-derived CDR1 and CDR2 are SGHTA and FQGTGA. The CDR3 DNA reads TGTGCCAGCAGCCTTCTCAGGTCCAATTCACCCCTCCACTTT. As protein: CASSLLRSNSPLHF. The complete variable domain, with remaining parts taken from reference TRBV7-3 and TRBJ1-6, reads GAGVSQTPSNKVTEKGKYVELRCDPISGHTALYWYRQSLGQGPEFLIYFQGTGAADDSGLPNDRFFAVRPEGSVSTLKIQRTERGDSAVYLCASSLLRSNSPLHFGNGTRLTVT.

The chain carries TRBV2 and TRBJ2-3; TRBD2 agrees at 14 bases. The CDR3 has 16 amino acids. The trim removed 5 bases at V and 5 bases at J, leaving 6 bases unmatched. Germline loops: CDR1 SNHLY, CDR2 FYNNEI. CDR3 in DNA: TGTGCCAGCAGTCCCAGGACTAGCGGGGGGCAAGATACGCAGTATTTT. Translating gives CASSPRTSGGQDTQYF.

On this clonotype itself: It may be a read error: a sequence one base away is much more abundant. The CDR3: CASSLSPTLGRPGLLFF. Written as DNA, the CDR3 is TGTGCCAGCAGCTTATCCCCCACTCTAGGCAGACCCGGGTTGCTGTTTTTT. J is TRBJ2-2 and V is TRBV7-9; D not resolved. Trimming took off 2 bases at V and 13 bases at J, with 26 bases between the two ends. The V gene's germline CDR1 is SEHNR and CDR2 FQNEAQ (reference sequence). The CDR3 runs to 17 residues.

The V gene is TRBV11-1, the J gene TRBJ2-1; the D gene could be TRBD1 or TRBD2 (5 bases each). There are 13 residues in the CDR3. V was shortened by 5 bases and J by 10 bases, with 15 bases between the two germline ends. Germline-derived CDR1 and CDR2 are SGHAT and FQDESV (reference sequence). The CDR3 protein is CASSLGTSYEQFF. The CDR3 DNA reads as TGTGCCAGCAGCCTAGGGACCTCCTACGAGCAGTTCTTC.

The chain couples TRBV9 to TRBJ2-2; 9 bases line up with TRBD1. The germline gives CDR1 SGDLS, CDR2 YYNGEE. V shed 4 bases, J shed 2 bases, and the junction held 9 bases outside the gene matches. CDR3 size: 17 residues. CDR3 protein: CASSPAGTGRNTGELFF. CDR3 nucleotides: TGTGCCAGCAGCCCCGCCGGGACAGGGAGAAACACCGGGGAGCTGTTTTTT. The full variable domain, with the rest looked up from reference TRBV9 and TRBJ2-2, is DSGVTQTPKHLITATGQRVTLRCSPRSGDLSVYWYQQSLDQGLQFLIQYYNGEERAKGNILERFSAQQFPDLHSELNLSSLELGDSALYFCASSPAGTGRNTGELFFGEGSRLTVL.

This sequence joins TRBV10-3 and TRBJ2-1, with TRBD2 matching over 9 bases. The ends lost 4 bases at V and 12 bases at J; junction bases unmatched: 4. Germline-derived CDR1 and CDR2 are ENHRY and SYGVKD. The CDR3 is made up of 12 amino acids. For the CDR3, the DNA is TGTGCCATCAGTGGAGTAGCGGGGGTGCAGTTCTTC. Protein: CAISGVAGVQFF.

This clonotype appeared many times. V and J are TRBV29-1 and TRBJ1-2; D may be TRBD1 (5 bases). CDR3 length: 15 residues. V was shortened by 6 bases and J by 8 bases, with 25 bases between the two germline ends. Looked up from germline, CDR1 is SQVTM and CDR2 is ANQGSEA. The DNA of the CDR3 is TGCAGCGTAGACCGTACCGGCGGGGGGACTATGGGCTACACCTTC. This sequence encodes CSVDRTGGGTMGYTF.

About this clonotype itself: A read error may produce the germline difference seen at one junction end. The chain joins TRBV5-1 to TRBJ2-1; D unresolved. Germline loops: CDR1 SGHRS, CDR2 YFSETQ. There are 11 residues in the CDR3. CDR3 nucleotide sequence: TGTGCCAGCAGCATCGGACGGAGTCGGTTCTTC. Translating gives CASSIGRSRFF.

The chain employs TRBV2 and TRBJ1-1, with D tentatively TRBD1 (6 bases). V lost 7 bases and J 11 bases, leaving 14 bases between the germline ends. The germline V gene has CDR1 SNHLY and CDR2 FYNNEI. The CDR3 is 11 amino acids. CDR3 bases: TGTGCCAGCACCTGGACAGTAGAGGCTTTCTTT. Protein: CASTWTVEAFF.

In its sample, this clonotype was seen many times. CDR3: CSARDLSGGADEQYF. The DNA of the CDR3 is TGCAGTGCTAGAGATCTTAGCGGGGGGGCTGACGAGCAGTACTTC. This chain joins TRBV20-1 and TRBJ2-7; 11 bases align to TRBD2. J lost 5 bases, V lost 0 bases, and 6 bases had no gene match. CDR3 length: 15 residues. Germline V gene sequence: CDR1 DFQATT, CDR2 SNEGSKA (reference sequence).

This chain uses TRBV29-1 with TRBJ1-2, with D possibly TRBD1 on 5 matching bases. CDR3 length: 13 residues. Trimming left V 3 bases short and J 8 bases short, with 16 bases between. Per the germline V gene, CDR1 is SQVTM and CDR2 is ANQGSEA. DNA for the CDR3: TGCAGCGTTGAGGAGAGGGACCTTCGAGGCTACACCTTC. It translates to CSVEERDLRGYTF.

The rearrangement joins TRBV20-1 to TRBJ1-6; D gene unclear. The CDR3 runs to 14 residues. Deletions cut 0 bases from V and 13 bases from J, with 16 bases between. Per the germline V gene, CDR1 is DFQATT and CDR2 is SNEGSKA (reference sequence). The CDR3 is CSARDAGYNQPLHF. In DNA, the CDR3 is TGCAGTGCTAGAGATGCTGGGTACAATCAGCCCCTCCACTTT.

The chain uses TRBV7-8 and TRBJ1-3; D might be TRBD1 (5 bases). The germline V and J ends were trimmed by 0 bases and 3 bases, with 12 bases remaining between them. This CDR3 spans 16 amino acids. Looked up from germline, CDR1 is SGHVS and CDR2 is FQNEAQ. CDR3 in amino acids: CASSLATGSFGNTIYF. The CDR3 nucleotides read TGTGCCAGCAGCTTAGCCACAGGATCGTTTGGAAACACCATATATTTT.

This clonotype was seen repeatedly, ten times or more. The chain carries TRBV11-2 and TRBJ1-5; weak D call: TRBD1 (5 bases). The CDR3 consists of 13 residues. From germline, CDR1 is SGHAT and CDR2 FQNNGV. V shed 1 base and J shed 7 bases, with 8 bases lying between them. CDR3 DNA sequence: TGTGCCAGCAGCTTAGGACAGCTCCAGCCCCAGCATTTT. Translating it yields CASSLGQLQPQHF.

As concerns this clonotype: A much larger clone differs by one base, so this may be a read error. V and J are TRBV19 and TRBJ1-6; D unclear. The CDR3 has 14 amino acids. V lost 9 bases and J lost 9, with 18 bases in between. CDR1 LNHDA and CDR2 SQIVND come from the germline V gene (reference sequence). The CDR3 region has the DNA TGTGCCAGCAGTTACACTCGGGGAAGTTCACCCCTCCACTTT. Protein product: CASSYTRGSSPLHF. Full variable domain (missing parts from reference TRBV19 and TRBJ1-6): DGGITQSPKYLFRKEGQNVTLSCEQNLNHDAMYWYRQDPGQGLRLIYYSQIVNDFQKGDIAEGYSVSREKKESFPLTVTSAQKNPTAFYLCASSYTRGSSPLHFGNGTRLTVT.

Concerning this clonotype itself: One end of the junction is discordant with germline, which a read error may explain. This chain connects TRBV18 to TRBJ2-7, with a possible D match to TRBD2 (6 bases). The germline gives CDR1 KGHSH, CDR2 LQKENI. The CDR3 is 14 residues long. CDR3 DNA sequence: TGTGCCAGCTCCCCGCGGGACGGATCCTACGAGCAGTGCTTC. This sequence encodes CASSPRDGSYEQCF. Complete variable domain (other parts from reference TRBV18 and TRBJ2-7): NAGVMQNPRHLVRRRGQEARLRCSPMKGHSHVYWYRQLPEEGLKFMVYLQKENIIDESGMPKERFSAEFPKEGPSILRIQQVVRGDSAAYFCASSPRDGSYEQCFGPGTRLTVT.

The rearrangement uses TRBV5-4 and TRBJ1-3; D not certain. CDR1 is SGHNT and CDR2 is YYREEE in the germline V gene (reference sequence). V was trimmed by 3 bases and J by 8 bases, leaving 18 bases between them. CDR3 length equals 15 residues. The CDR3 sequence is CASSSRAGRGDTIYF. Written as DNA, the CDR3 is TGTGCCAGCAGCTCCCGTGCGGGGAGAGGAGACACCATATATTTT. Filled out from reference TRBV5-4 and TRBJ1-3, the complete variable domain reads ETGVTQSPTHLIKTRGQQVTLRCSSQSGHNTVSWYQQALGQGPQFIFQYYREEENGRGNFPPRFSGLQFPNYSSELNVNALELDDSALYLCASSSRAGRGDTIYFGEGSWLTVV.

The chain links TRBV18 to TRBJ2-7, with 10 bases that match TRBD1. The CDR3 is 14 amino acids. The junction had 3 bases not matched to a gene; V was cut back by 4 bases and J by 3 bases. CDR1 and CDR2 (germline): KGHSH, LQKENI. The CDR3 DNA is TGTGCCAGCTCACAAGGGACAGGGGACTACGAGCAGTACTTC. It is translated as CASSQGTGDYEQYF.

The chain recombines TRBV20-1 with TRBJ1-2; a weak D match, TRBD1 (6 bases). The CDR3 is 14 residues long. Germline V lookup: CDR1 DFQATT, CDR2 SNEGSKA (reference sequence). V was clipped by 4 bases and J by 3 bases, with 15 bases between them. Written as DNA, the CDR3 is TGCAGTGCTATCACAGGGAGAGGCTACTATGGCTACACCTTC. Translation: CSAITGRGYYGYTF.

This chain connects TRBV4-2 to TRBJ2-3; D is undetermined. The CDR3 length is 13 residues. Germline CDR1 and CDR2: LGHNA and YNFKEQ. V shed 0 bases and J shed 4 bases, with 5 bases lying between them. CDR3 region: CASSQDPSDTQYF. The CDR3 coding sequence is TGTGCCAGCAGCCAAGATCCGTCAGATACGCAGTATTTT.

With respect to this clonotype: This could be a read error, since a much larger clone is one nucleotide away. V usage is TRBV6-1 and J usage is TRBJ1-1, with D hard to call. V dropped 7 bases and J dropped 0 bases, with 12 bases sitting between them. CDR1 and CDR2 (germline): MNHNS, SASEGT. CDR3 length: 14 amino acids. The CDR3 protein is CASTQYLLNTEAFF. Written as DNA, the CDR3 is TGTGCCAGCACTCAATACCTGTTGAACACTGAAGCTTTCTTT.

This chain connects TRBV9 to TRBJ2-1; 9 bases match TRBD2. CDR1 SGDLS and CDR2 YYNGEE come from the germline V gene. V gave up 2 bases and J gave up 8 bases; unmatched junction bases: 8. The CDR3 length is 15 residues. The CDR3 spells CASSVRLAGIDEQFF. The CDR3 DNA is TGTGCCAGCAGCGTTAGGCTAGCGGGAATCGATGAGCAGTTCTTC.

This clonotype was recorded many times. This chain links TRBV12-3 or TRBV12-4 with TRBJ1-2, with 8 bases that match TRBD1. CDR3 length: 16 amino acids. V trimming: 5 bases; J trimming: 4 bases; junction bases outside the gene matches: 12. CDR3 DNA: TGTGCCAGCAGTCCCCACCGGACAGGGCAGGCCTATGGCTACACCTTC. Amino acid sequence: CASSPHRTGQAYGYTF.

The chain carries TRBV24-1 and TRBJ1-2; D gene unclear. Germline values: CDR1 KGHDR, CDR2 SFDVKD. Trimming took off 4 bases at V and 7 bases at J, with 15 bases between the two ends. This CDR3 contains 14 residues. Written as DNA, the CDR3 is TGTGCCACCAGTGACCCCAAGGAAAGTCCTGGCTACACCTTC. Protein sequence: CATSDPKESPGYTF.

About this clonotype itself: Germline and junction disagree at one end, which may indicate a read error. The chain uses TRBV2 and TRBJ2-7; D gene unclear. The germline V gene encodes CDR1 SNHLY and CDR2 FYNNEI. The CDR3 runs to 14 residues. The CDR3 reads CACSEQSTSYEQYF. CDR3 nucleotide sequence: TGTGCCTGCAGTGAACAGTCCACTTCCTACGAGCAGTACTTC.